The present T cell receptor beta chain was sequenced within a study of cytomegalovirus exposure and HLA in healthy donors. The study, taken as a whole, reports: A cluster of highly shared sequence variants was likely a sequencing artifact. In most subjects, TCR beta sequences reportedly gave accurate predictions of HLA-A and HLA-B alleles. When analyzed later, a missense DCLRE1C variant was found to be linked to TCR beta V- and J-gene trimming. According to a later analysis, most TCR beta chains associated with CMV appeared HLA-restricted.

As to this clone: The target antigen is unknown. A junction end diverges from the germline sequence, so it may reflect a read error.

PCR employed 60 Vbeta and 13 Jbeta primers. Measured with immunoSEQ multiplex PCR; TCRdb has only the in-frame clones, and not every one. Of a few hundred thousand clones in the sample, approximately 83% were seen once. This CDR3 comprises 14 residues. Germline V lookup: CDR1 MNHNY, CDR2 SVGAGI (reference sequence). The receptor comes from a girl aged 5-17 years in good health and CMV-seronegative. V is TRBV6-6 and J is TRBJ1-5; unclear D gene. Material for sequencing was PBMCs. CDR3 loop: CASSGTEGKQPQHF. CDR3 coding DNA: TGTGCCAGCAGTGGTACAGAAGGCAAACAGCCCCAGCATTTT.